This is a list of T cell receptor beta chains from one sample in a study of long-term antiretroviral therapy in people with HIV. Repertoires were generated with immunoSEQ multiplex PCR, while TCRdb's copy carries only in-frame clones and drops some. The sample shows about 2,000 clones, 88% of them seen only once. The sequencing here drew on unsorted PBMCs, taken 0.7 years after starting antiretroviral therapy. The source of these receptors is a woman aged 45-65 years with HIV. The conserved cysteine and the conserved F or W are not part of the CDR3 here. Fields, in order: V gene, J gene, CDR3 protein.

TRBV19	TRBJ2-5	ASSIDPSEQETQY
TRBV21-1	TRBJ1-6	AIHTGSSYNSPLH
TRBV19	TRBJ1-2	ASMALASSNGYT
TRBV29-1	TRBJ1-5	SVGGNSNQPQH
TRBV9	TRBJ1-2	ASSVATGGIYGYT
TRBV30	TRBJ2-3	AWSLGGGADTQY
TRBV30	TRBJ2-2	AWKRGGFGELF
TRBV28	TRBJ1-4	ASSLDREGVKLF
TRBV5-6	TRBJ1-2	ASSANRGRAYGYT
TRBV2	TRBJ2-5	ASSLLASQETQY
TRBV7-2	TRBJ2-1	ASSLMNSYNEQF
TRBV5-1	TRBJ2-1	ASSLELGAGPSEQF
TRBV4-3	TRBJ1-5	ASSQEVGGLLNQPQH
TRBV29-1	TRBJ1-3	SVSRGGGNTIY
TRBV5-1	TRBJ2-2	ASSLGPWDTGELF
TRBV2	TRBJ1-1	ASSGSTEEAF
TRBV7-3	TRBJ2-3	ASSLNRGETDTQY
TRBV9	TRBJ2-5	ASSVGWGQGETQY
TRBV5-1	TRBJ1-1	ASSLGLGQRNTEAF
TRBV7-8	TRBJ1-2	ASSPFRQGDGYT
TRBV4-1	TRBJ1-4	ASSHPSTNEKLF
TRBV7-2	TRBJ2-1	ASSLAGGGKWNEQF